The rows below give T cell receptor beta chains drawn from one sample of a study of shared clonotypes between healthy human individuals. Method: immunoSEQ multiplex PCR; TCRdb's copy keeps in-frame clones and lacks some. The sample lists about a million clones, around 74% occurring once. Sequenced material: memory CD4+ T cells sorted from blood. The receptors here all came from a man between 18 and 29 years old in good health. Each CDR3 is given with its conserved first and last residue. A D gene is named only where the DNA matches it firmly. Clone size is stated in some rows and not others, as once, few, many or a class when expanded.

j_call clone_size d_call v_call cdr3_aa cdr3_nt
TRBJ2-6 few . TRBV27 CASSLVRAGANVLTF TGTGCCAGCAGTTTAGTAAGGGCTGGGGCCAACGTCCTGACTTTC
TRBJ1-6 . . TRBV19 CATSIAGHSPLHF TGTGCCACTTCGATAGCGGGCCATTCACCCCTCCACTTT
TRBJ2-2 . TRBD1 TRBV9 CASSRGQGANTGELFF TGTGCCAGCAGCCGCGGACAGGGGGCAAACACCGGGGAGCTGTTTTTT
TRBJ2-2 . TRBD2 TRBV25-1 CASSEPASGGTRTGELFF TGTGCCAGCAGTGAACCCGCTAGCGGGGGCACCAGGACCGGGGAGCTGTTTTTT
TRBJ2-6 . . TRBV4-3 CASSQEFGGPNVLTF TGCGCCAGCAGCCAAGAATTCGGGGGCCCAAACGTCCTGACTTTC
TRBJ1-1 . . TRBV28 CASSAGQLNTEAFF TGTGCCAGCAGTGCAGGACAGCTGAACACTGAAGCTTTCTTT
TRBJ2-1 . TRBD2 TRBV14 CASNLAGAHNEQFF TGTGCCAGCAACCTAGCGGGAGCTCACAATGAGCAGTTCTTC
TRBJ2-4 . . TRBV11-2 CASSPQAGNIQYF TGTGCCAGCAGCCCCCAGGCTGGAAACATTCAGTACTTC
TRBJ2-3 . TRBD1 TRBV10-3 CAISITGDSTDTQYF TGTGCCATCTCCATTACAGGGGACAGCACAGATACGCAGTATTTT
TRBJ1-3 few . TRBV2 CASSEAGVSSGNTIYF TGTGCCAGCAGTGAAGCGGGGGTTAGCTCTGGAAACACCATATATTTT
TRBJ2-2 . TRBD2 TRBV5-1 CASSLRQGGTGELFF TGCGCCAGCAGCTTGAGGCAGGGAGGGACCGGGGAGCTGTTTTTT
TRBJ1-2 once . TRBV15 CATSRGIVQGFGGYTF TGTGCCACCAGCAGAGGGATCGTGCAGGGGTTCGGTGGCTACACCTTC
TRBJ2-5 . . TRBV9 CASSVGAGPRETQYF TGTGCCAGCAGCGTAGGGGCGGGACCTAGGGAGACCCAGTACTTC
TRBJ1-4 . . TRBV5-6 CASAGGFGEKLFF TGTGCCAGCGCTGGGGGGTTTGGTGAAAAACTGTTTTTT
TRBJ2-4 once TRBD1 TRBV7-2 CASSLAGGQDTNIQYF TGTGCCAGCAGCTTAGCAGGTGGACAGGATACAAACATTCAGTACTTC
TRBJ1-2 . . TRBV21-1 CASSTRQKGYTF TGTGCCAGCAGCACGCGACAGAAAGGCTACACCTTC
TRBJ1-5 . . TRBV6-1 CASSERGSNQPQHF TGTGCCAGCAGTGAACGGGGTAGCAATCAGCCCCAGCATTTT
TRBJ1-1 . . TRBV6-1 CASSEVILTNTEAFF TGTGCCAGCAGTGAAGTAATACTTACGAACACTGAAGCTTTCTTT
TRBJ1-5 few . TRBV19 CASSIGLGNQPQHF TGTGCCAGTAGTATAGGGTTGGGCAATCAGCCCCAGCATTTT
TRBJ1-1 . TRBD1 TRBV2 CASREGAFRETEAFF TGTGCCAGCCGCGAGGGGGCCTTCCGAGAAACTGAAGCTTTCTTT
TRBJ2-3 . . TRBV7-8 CASSLNSETQYF TGTGCCAGCAGCTTAAATAGTGAAACGCAGTATTTT
TRBJ2-7 . TRBD1 TRBV5-6 CASSFWGTGAYEQYF TGTGCCAGCAGCTTTTGGGGCACAGGGGCCTACGAGCAGTACTTC